The rows below give T cell receptor beta chains drawn from one sample of a study of T cell repertoires in cytomegalovirus infection. No antigen is known for these receptors. TCRdb passed the reads through MiXCR, listing each CDR3 protein once. The profile shows 600,000 to 700,000 distinct CDR3 sequences, roughly 30% of them singletons. The sequenced sample was cultured PBMCs, obtained from culture after CMV antigen stimulation. The receptors were sampled from a human donor in good health (CMV status not recorded). Some clones in this sample may be carry-over from other donors' samples. Both conserved end residues are part of each CDR3. D genes are given only for firm matches. Part of the rows lack a size; the others show once, few, many or a class for expanded clones.

size,V,J,D,CDR3,DNA
few,TRBV5-4,TRBJ2-1,.,CASSSRSGYNEQFF,TGTGCCAGCAGCTCTCGATCGGGATACAATGAGCAGTTCTTC
many,TRBV7-8,TRBJ1-2,TRBD1,CASSLGVGRGLEGYTF,TGTGCCAGCAGCTTAGGGGTCGGCAGGGGGCTGGAAGGCTACACCTTC
many,TRBV7-6,TRBJ1-5,TRBD1,CASSSGTGNNQPQHF,TGTGCCAGCAGCTCCGGGACAGGAAACAATCAGCCCCAGCATTTT
.,TRBV20-1,TRBJ2-5,.,CSARASGKYQETQYF,TGCAGTGCTAGAGCCAGCGGAAAGTACCAAGAGACCCAGTACTTC
few,TRBV10-3,TRBJ2-7,.,CAISEGGLGLWQYF,TGTGCCATCAGTGAAGGCGGACTGGGGCTTTGGCAGTACTTC
few,TRBV6-6,TRBJ2-1,.,CASSYGSSYNEQFF,TGTGCCAGCAGTTACGGTAGCTCCTACAATGAGCAGTTCTTC
once,TRBV27,TRBJ2-7,.,CASSKRTSSYEQYF,TGTGCCAGCAGCAAAAGGACGAGCTCCTACGAGCAGTACTTC
.,TRBV2,TRBJ2-2,TRBD1,CASSGQANTGELFF,TGTGCCAGCAGCGGACAGGCGAACACCGGGGAGCTGTTTTTT
.,TRBV27,TRBJ1-2,.,CASSLSINYGYTF,TGTGCCAGCAGTTTAAGCATTAACTATGGCTACACCTTC
few,TRBV7-2,TRBJ2-3,TRBD1,CASSFRGLTDTQYF,TGTGCCAGCAGCTTTAGGGGGCTCACAGATACGCAGTATTTT
.,TRBV5-1,TRBJ1-1,.,CASSLRSRDGVFPEAFF,TGCGCCAGCAGCTTGAGGTCTAGGGATGGGGTATTCCCTGAAGCTTTCTTT
.,TRBV10-3,TRBJ2-1,TRBD2,CAIGLAGVLDEQFF,TGTGCCATTGGACTAGCGGGAGTTTTGGATGAGCAGTTCTTC
.,TRBV4-1,TRBJ2-3,TRBD2,CASSPSGLRIDTQYF,TGCGCCAGCAGCCCGTCGGGACTACGGATAGATACGCAGTATTTT
few,TRBV7-2,TRBJ1-3,.,CASSRTISSGNTIYF,TGTGCCAGCAGCCGAACAATAAGCTCTGGAAACACCATATATTTT